These 13 T cell receptor beta chains were sequenced from one sample in a study of low-dose radiotherapy and immunotherapy resistance in tumors. Regarding time point: after trial treatment. Treatment here: LDRT plus nivolumab, ipilimumab, low-dose cyclophosphamide and aspirin (RACIN trial). TRAV- and TRBV-specific primers, spanning alpha and beta chains, primed first-strand cDNA. Both a constant-region primer and a V-primer adapter served to amplify TCRs across roughly 22 PCR cycles. TCRdb passed the reads through MiXCR, listing each CDR3 protein once. The repertoire holds under 95,000 distinct CDR3 sequences, with around a sixth as singletons. The sequences come from PBMCs, collected after low-dose radiotherapy plus immunotherapy. These receptors originate from a male donor with prostate cancer.

The genes are TRBV20-1 and TRBJ2-4; 14 nucleotides match TRBD2. This CDR3 has 16 amino acids. J was trimmed by 0 bases and V by 6 bases; bases with no gene match: 4. Germline lookup yields CDR1 DFQATT and CDR2 SNEGSKA (reference sequence). The CDR3 nucleotides read TGCAGTGCGAGGACTAGCGGGGGGCAAGCCAAAAACATTCAGTACTTC. This encodes CSARTSGGQAKNIQYF.

At least ten counts were recorded for this clonotype. The rearrangement links TRBV28 to TRBJ2-7, with 11 bases matching TRBD1. Germline V gene lookup returns CDR1 MDHEN and CDR2 SYDVKM. V shed 5 bases and J 5 bases; nucleotides not matched to a gene: 11. This CDR3 comprises 16 residues. CDR3 sequence (DNA): TGTGCCAGCAGTCTCGTCGGGGACAGGGGGTCAAACGAGCAGTACTTC. Residues: CASSLVGDRGSNEQYF.

This clonotype was observed at least ten times. CDR3 region: CASKVRTGAEDTQYF. The CDR3 DNA follows: TGTGCCAGCAAGGTTAGGACGGGGGCCGAAGATACGCAGTATTTT. The chain joins TRBV2 to TRBJ2-3, with D perhaps TRBD1 or TRBD2 (6 bases each). The CDR3 sequence is 15 residues long. Per the germline V gene, CDR1 is SNHLY and CDR2 is FYNNEI. V was trimmed by 7 bases and J by 5 bases, leaving 19 bases between them. Using reference TRBV2 and TRBJ2-3 for the parts outside the CDR3, the full variable domain is EPEVTQTPSHQVTQMGQEVILRCVPISNHLYFYWYRQILGQKVEFLVSFYNNEISEKSEIFDDQFSVERPDGSNFTLKIRSTKLEDSAMYFCASKVRTGAEDTQYFGPGTRLTVL.

This clonotype was observed at least ten times. A read error may produce the germline difference seen at one junction end. J is TRBJ2-1 and V is TRBV5-1; 7 bases align to TRBD2. The CDR3 sequence is 16 residues long. The germline V gene encodes CDR1 SGHRS and CDR2 YFSETQ. The CDR3 protein is CASSLDSGLVSNEQFF. CDR3 coding DNA: TGTGCCAGCAGCTTGGATTCTGGACTAGTTTCGAATGAGCAGTTCTTC. The full variable domain, its missing parts supplied by reference TRBV5-1 and TRBJ2-1, is KAGVTQTPRYLIKTRGQQVTLSCSPISGHRSVSWYQQTPGQGLQFLFEYFSETQRNKGNFPGRFSGRQFSNSRSEMNVSTLELGDSALYLCASSLDSGLVSNEQFFGPGTRLTVL.

There are many counts of this clonotype. The chain combines TRBV13 with TRBJ1-5; D gene unclear. The V end was cut by 1 base, the J end by 4 bases, with 8 bases between. The CDR3 runs to 14 residues. Germline V CDR1 and CDR2: PRHDT, FYEKMQ (reference sequence). Here the CDR3 reads CASSLANSNQPQHF. For the CDR3, the DNA is TGTGCCAGCAGCTTAGCTAACTCGAATCAGCCCCAGCATTTT. Combining the CDR3 with reference TRBV13 and TRBJ1-5 gives the whole variable domain AAGVIQSPRHLIKEKRETATLKCYPIPRHDTVYWYQQGPGQDPQFLISFYEKMQSDKGSIPDRFSAQQFSDYHSELNMSSLELGDSALYFCASSLANSNQPQHFGDGTRLSIL.

V is TRBV29-1 and J is TRBJ2-7; 8 nucleotides match TRBD2. The CDR3 contains 13 residues. Germline V gene lookup returns CDR1 SQVTM and CDR2 ANQGSEA. V dropped 5 bases and J dropped 7; count of bases not matched to a gene: 10. DNA for the CDR3: TGCAGCGTTCTGACTAGCGATACCTTTGAGCAGTACTTC. Amino acids: CSVLTSDTFEQYF.

This clonotype was observed a few times. This chain uses TRBV7-2 with TRBJ2-1; 8 nucleotides align to TRBD2. From germline, CDR1 is SGHTA and CDR2 FQGNSA. This CDR3 spans 18 amino acids. With V trimmed by 1 base and J by 4 bases, 12 bases remained unmatched. The CDR3 DNA reads TGTGCCAGCAGCTTAGGGTCAGTGACGCGGGAGGCTTACAATGAGCAGTTCTTC. Translation: CASSLGSVTREAYNEQFF.

At least ten counts were recorded for this clonotype. V usage is TRBV30 and J usage is TRBJ2-6; D remains unclear. The CDR3 totals 18 residues. Germline values: CDR1 GTSNPN, CDR2 SVGIG (reference sequence). V was cut by 2 bases and J by 0 bases, with 17 bases left in between. The CDR3: CAWSRLERTYSGANVLTF. CDR3 nucleotide sequence: TGTGCCTGGAGTCGTCTCGAGAGAACTTACTCTGGGGCCAACGTCCTGACTTTC.

This clonotype was counted at least ten times. The rearrangement joins TRBV28 to TRBJ1-1, with D possibly matching TRBD1 (6 bases). This CDR3 spans 13 amino acids. V was shortened by 10 bases and J by 4 bases, with 16 bases between the two germline ends. Germline CDR1 is MDHEN and CDR2 is SYDVKM. The CDR3 protein is CATVRQEGTEAFF. The CDR3 DNA reads as TGTGCCACCGTCAGACAGGAAGGCACTGAAGCTTTCTTT.

V is TRBV7-2 and J is TRBJ2-2; D uncertain. Trimming stripped 4 bases from V and 5 bases from J, with 8 bases between. This CDR3 has 13 amino acids. Germline-derived CDR1 and CDR2 are SGHTA and FQGNSA. The CDR3 sequence: CASSSLPTGELFF. DNA for the CDR3: TGTGCCAGCAGCTCCTTGCCTACCGGGGAGCTGTTTTTT.

In this sample, this clonotype turned up many times. J is TRBJ1-5 and V is TRBV20-1; D gene unclear. Germline values: CDR1 DFQATT, CDR2 SNEGSKA (reference sequence). This CDR3 contains 16 residues. V lost 0 bases and J 6 bases, leaving 18 bases between the germline ends. This chain's CDR3 is CSARDSGPRVGQPQHF. DNA for the CDR3: TGCAGTGCTAGAGATTCCGGGCCCCGAGTCGGTCAGCCCCAGCATTTT.

This clonotype appeared many times. The chain has TRBV30 and TRBJ1-5; maybe TRBD1 (6 bases). Germline assignment: CDR1 GTSNPN and CDR2 SVGIG (reference sequence). There are 14 residues in the CDR3. The V end lost 2 bases, the J end lost 7 bases, and 15 bases lay between the germline ends. The CDR3 DNA is TGTGCCTGGAGTTTTGGCAGGGGCGGACAGCCCCAGCATTTT. This codes for CAWSFGRGGQPQHF. Drawing the rest from reference TRBV30 and TRBJ1-5, the complete variable domain is SQTIHQWPATLVQPVGSPLSLECTVEGTSNPNLYWYRQAAGRGLQLLFYSVGIGQISSEVPQNLSASRPQDRQFILSSKKLLLSDSGFYLCAWSFGRGGQPQHFGDGTRLSIL.

In this sample, this clonotype turned up many times. The J gene is TRBJ2-1, the V gene TRBV5-1; 9 nucleotides match TRBD2. Germline V gene data show CDR1 as SGHRS and CDR2 as YFSETQ. The CDR3 runs 18 residues. Trimming took 1 base from V and 1 from J; bases not matched to a gene: 9. CDR3 amino acids: CASSLRGRAVGSYNEQFF. The CDR3 DNA reads as TGCGCCAGCAGCTTGCGCGGGAGGGCGGTGGGGTCCTACAATGAGCAGTTCTTC.